The clone carrying this TCR beta chain is large by share. TCRdb ran MiXCR on the 5' RACE reads and lists one entry per CDR3 protein. The repertoire holds roughly 8,100 distinct CDR3 sequences, around 56% seen once, with about 5% in the top ten. The ends lost 3 bases at V and 7 bases at J; junction bases unmatched: 8. Germline CDR1 reads SEHNR; CDR2 reads FQNEAQ (reference sequence). CDR3 length equals 14 residues. Sequenced material: memory CD4+ T cells sorted from a lymph node. The subset: memory CD4+ T cells, CD4+CD45RO+CD25-. The sequence derives from a female donor with breast cancer. The rearrangement uses TRBV7-9 and TRBJ2-7, with 8 nucleotides matching TRBD1. The CDR3 spells CASSFTGGVIEQYF. The DNA of the CDR3 is TGTGCCAGCAGCTTTACAGGGGGAGTCATTGAGCAGTACTTC.